The rows below give T cell receptor beta chains drawn from one sample of a study of blood T cell repertoires in COVID-19. The repertoire was sequenced with immunoSEQ multiplex PCR; TCRdb's copy has only in-frame clones and lacks some. The sample lists about 87,000 clones; around 86% were seen once. The sample consisted of peripheral blood. The receptor set was obtained from a man in his forties with acute or convalescent COVID-19. The CDR3 runs from the conserved cysteine through the conserved F or W. Each record gives: J gene, V gene, CDR3 protein.

TRBJ1-3	TRBV30	CAWTNRADGNTIYF
TRBJ1-1	TRBV5-1	CASSLRQGVNTEAFF
TRBJ2-2	TRBV5-1	CASKGDSFTGELFF
TRBJ1-1	TRBV11-1	CASSLQATEAFF
TRBJ1-2	TRBV7-2	CASSSKQGVGGYTF
TRBJ2-5	TRBV12-3/TRBV12-4	CASSSTDQETQYF
TRBJ1-4	TRBV10-3	CAISEQGPNEKLFF
TRBJ1-1	TRBV19	CASSRDRDSTEAFF
TRBJ2-3	TRBV4-2	CASSLIAGADTQYF
TRBJ1-1	TRBV6-5	CASSSAHTGGTEAFF
TRBJ1-1	TRBV21-1	CASSTRQGSPVLNTEAFF
TRBJ2-7	TRBV19	CASSATGTRGDEQYF
TRBJ2-7	TRBV3-1/TRBV3-2	CASSQDLPGISYEQYF
TRBJ1-2	TRBV15	CATSSRRGSGYGYTF
TRBJ2-6	TRBV4-3	CASSQDLGGGTPYSGANVLTF
TRBJ1-5	TRBV30	CAWSVQDSGTQHF
TRBJ2-3	TRBV27	CASSPGAVSTDTQYF
TRBJ2-3	TRBV5-1	CASSTPDGGKTDTQYF
TRBJ2-1	TRBV19	CASSRDRGDEQFF
TRBJ1-1	TRBV6-5	CASSYSGTFEAFF
TRBJ2-7	TRBV5-6	CASSNRRKYEQYF
TRBJ2-5	TRBV14	CASSQVPGLGQETQYF
TRBJ2-1	TRBV11-3	CASSRAAGGYNEQFF
TRBJ2-5	TRBV20-1	CSASSPGWTQYF
TRBJ1-1	TRBV5-1	CASSYNRAVEAFF
TRBJ2-3	TRBV6-4	CASSVGSGITDTQYF
TRBJ2-5	TRBV2	CASSPIVTGGEETQYF
TRBJ2-1	TRBV12-5	CASGSRDTMNNEQFF
TRBJ1-1	TRBV12-3/TRBV12-4	CASRRENTEAFF
TRBJ1-1	TRBV5-5	CASSWGQGSTEAFF
TRBJ2-3	TRBV19	CASSSGQGAPCF
TRBJ2-1	TRBV27	CASSSWNRGEQFF
TRBJ1-3	TRBV7-2	CASSLTLGSGNTIYF
TRBJ2-7	TRBV5-6	CASSFGGPYEQYF
TRBJ2-7	TRBV28	CASRPPTGGGDEQYF
TRBJ2-1	TRBV6-5	CASSSGGASYNEQFF
TRBJ2-2	TRBV19	CASSIWGGANTGELFF
TRBJ2-3	TRBV6-4	CASSDSGTGGDTQYF
TRBJ1-5	TRBV4-2	CASSQEPGADQPQHF
TRBJ1-4	TRBV5-1	CAIPGTVNEKLFF
TRBJ2-7	TRBV7-2	CASSLEAGPTYEQYF
TRBJ2-3	TRBV7-2	CASSLGLRVASSSTDTQYF
TRBJ1-5	TRBV19	CASSMGAVLTSNQPQHF
TRBJ2-7	TRBV6-2/TRBV6-3	CASSYRTSGFYEQYF
TRBJ1-1	TRBV21-1	CASSKGWGQDIEAFF
TRBJ1-2	TRBV7-2	CASSTGVTGTYGYTF
TRBJ2-3	TRBV11-2	CASSSKGAWADTQYF